This entry is about one TCR beta chain. What this receptor recognizes is not known. Base qualities are not recorded, but no much larger clone differs from it by a single base. The data derive from a study of cytomegalovirus exposure and HLA in healthy donors (dated by TCRdb to about 2017). At the level of the whole study: In an earlier analysis of approximately 640 of the donors, 276 Gb of sequence data and about 110 million unique TCR beta sequences from roughly 190 million T cells were reported. Genome-wide SNP genotypes for about three fifths of the roughly 670 donors were used in a later genetic analysis, which treated that subset as a discovery cohort. The study aimed to test whether cataloging public T cell receptors could reveal signatures of past pathogen exposure. To study patterns of TCR occurrence, a later analysis re-analyzed previously published TCR beta repertoires from more than 550 donors and added high-resolution HLA genotyping. Every repertoire in the discovery cohort had been generated on one and the same sequencing platform. The study combined high-throughput TCR immunosequencing, statistical association of individual TCRs with disease status, and machine learning to predict cytomegalovirus infection status. HLA typing covered class I and class II loci at four-digit resolution. An early release covering more than 500 HLA-typed donors comprised approximately 300 gigabases of sequencing data and around 85 million unique TCR sequences. In the later analysis, no new phenotypic data were used to find candidate immune exposures; instead, reliance was placed on TCR beta sequences and their occurrence across donors. Donor age, sex, ethnicity and CMV serostatus were collected together with the repertoire data. Of the roughly 400 genotyped donors, approximately 82% fell in the genetic ancestry cluster associated with self-reported Caucasian donors. A separate validation cohort of roughly 130 different subjects was used in addition to the 666-subject first cohort. Typing coverage differed by locus: A, B, C, DRB1 and DQB1 were typed in roughly 629-640 donors, DQA1 in 500 to 550, DPA1 in 600 to 610, and DPB1 in 472. An earlier analysis of roughly 600 of the donors used high-throughput TCR beta sequencing to judge whether each TCR beta V gene segment behaved as functional or pseudogenic. The study profiled the T cell repertoires of 550 to 700 subjects by immunosequencing and related them to cytomegalovirus serostatus. Because of strong linkage in the cohort, a few DR-DQ haplotypes were treated as single units for association and clustering. On average, around 240,000 unique TCR beta nucleotide sequences were sequenced per donor among 300 to 500 genotyped donors of the cohort, with roughly 18% of those sequences being non-productive. Broad study findings and their caveats: A later analysis found that TCR association rates varied across HLA loci, with DRB1 alleles showing the most associated TCRs and HLA-C alleles the fewest. The presence/absence analyses assumed that sequencing depth was roughly uniform across donors, and that assumption may not be true. Compared with the 666-donor mean, donors in an Asian-associated ancestry cluster had fewer N-insertions in productive TCRs, according to a later genetic analysis. An association between a missense DCLRE1C variant and V-gene and J-gene trimming of TCR beta chains was found in a later genetic analysis and replicated in an independent cohort. The classifier was reported to diagnose cytomegalovirus status with high specificity and sensitivity in both the original and validation cohorts. About 17 rarely observed V segments, including chromosome 9 orphons, were excluded from the earlier analysis of a few hundred of the donors because counts were too low. A further reported finding was that TCR beta sequences accurately predicted the HLA-A and HLA-B alleles for most subjects in the first cohort. CMV serostatus was the only immune exposure information available for the cohort. The sequencing pipeline was judged likely to have produced a cluster of highly shared sequence variants as a technical artifact. Compared with equally common non-associated chains, HLA-associated TCR beta chains in a later analysis were more clonally expanded and had lower generation probabilities. Because the 87-base-pair reads could not distinguish some IMGT-functional V segments, including TRBV6-2 and TRBV6-3, those segments were excluded. In a later analysis, most CMV-associated TCR beta chains were found to appear HLA-restricted, with HLA associations seemingly driven largely by CMV exposure. Across donors, most TCR sequences were observed very rarely, whereas some public TCRs were present in many individuals. According to a later analysis, parvovirus B19, influenza, CMV and Epstein-Barr virus appeared linked to several top co-occurrence clusters. In an earlier analysis of about 600 of the donors, most TCR beta V segments appeared in productive rearrangements about 90% or about 30% of the time, broadly matching IMGT annotations. In vitro tests confirmed that a few of the cytomegalovirus-associated TCR beta chains recognize cytomegalovirus antigens. When HLA alleles, especially DR and DQ, strongly co-occurred, attributing TCR associations to individual alleles was difficult. The authors suggested that the approach could potentially be extended to other disease states and immunological phenotypes. Linkage disequilibrium might explain the correlated functional status among segregating V segments, but an unknown experimental factor could not be ruled out. A later analysis associated about 17,000 TCR beta sequences with specific HLA alleles at a false discovery rate of 0.05. In this cohort, only TCR beta chains were sequenced, and detectable features were limited by the absence of alpha or paired-chain data. Because HLA typing was unavailable for some donors at each locus, only the typed subset was used in association tests. In the study, 150 to 200 TCR beta chains were listed as associated with cytomegalovirus.

The cohort was made up of hundreds of healthy bone marrow donors. All cohort members were sampled while nominally healthy, although unrecorded immune exposures were likely present. The donor tested CMV seronegative and was one of the 352 seronegative cohort members. A peripheral blood sample was collected from each donor, and TCR beta sequencing was performed on peripheral blood mononuclear cells. Genomic DNA was extracted from the blood cell samples with the Qiagen DNeasy Blood Extraction Kit. The library relied on the immunoSEQ multiplex PCR assay. A mixture of 60 forward primers for TCR Vbeta segments and 13 reverse primers for TCR Jbeta segments was used in the multiplex PCR. Amplification of the CDR3 region of rearranged TCR beta genes was performed with a multiplex PCR assay on genomic DNA. On the Illumina HiSeq System, the amplified TCR beta libraries were sequenced as 87-base-pair reads. Per the source publication's procedure: Across the roughly 700 repertoires, a later analysis counted roughly 84 million unique TCR beta chains, about 10 million of which were shared by at least two donors. A nearest-neighbor algorithm error-corrected the raw reads and collapsed the reads into unique sequences, merging closely related sequences to remove PCR and sequencing errors. V, D and J gene segments were assigned by aligning CDR3 sequences to IMGT reference sequences. For a sequence to be retained, a match of at least six nucleotides was required to both a V gene segment and a J gene segment. A rearrangement was called productive if the CDR3 had no stop codons and remained in frame with V and J, and every other rearrangement was called non-productive. Following IMGT convention, CDR3 was defined as the stretch from the second conserved V-encoded cysteine up to the conserved J-encoded phenylalanine. The earlier analysis of some 550 of the donors excluded any sequence lacking an unambiguous match to a single V gene segment. An earlier analysis of fewer than 750 of the donors classified V segments as functional when productive rearrangements were above 56.7% and as segregating when the standard deviation between donors was above 5%. A statistical classification framework was built for diagnosing cytomegalovirus status from the catalog of TCR beta chain sequences. In a later analysis, TCR nucleotide sequences were compared against IMGT/GENE-DB human TR gene sequences so that V and J genes could be assigned. In a later analysis, CDR3 sequences and most-parsimonious VDJ recombination scenarios were assigned using the TCRdist pipeline. In a later analysis, each TCR beta chain was defined by its CDR3 amino acid sequence together with its V-gene family, and reads without a unique V-gene family were excluded. To address suspected cross-contamination and a sequencing artifact, a later analysis removed some 620 highly shared, low-generation-probability nucleotide sequences. For each public chain, a later analysis derived a clonal expansion index from normalized ranks of inferred template counts within each repertoire. In a later analysis, generation probabilities were computed using a VDJ recombination model fitted to out-of-frame rearrangements, and the results were checked against IGoR. In a later analysis, TCR-TCR, TCR-HLA and TCR-CMV co-occurrence was scored with hypergeometric tests, and a repertoire-size bias correction was applied to TCR pairs. In a later analysis, false discovery rates were estimated by permuting HLA or CMV assignments 20 times. In a later analysis, co-occurring TCRs were grouped with DBSCAN, and TCRdist sequence similarity was added when clustering was performed within HLA-allele-positive subsets. Repertoires with fewer than 30,000 or more than 120,000 public chains, plus five repertoires with anomalous nucleotide sharing, were excluded from co-occurrence clustering. TCRdb holds this immuneACCESS table with in-frame rearrangements only. Some clones are missing; in checked studies, unresolved V genes explain under half, and the rest has no known cause. V, J and clone size are taken as reported in that table, and D and trimming were inferred from the DNA itself. For this sample the table gives fewer than 200,000 clones, of which about 90% were detected only once. The top ten hold 1% to 1.4% of the sample.

The CDR3 numbers 11 residues from cysteine through phenylalanine. Kept here is only the CDR3 DNA, which spans 33 bases and is read in frame from base 1. In the germline V gene (reference sequence), CDR1 corresponds to DFQATT and CDR2 to SNEGSKA. Trimming removed 3 bases from V and 6 bases from J, leaving 7 bases between the germline ends. This clonotype was sampled from a boy aged 2 to 9 in good health and CMV-seronegative. The chain is assembled from TRBV20-1 and TRBJ2-3; TRBD2 could be the D gene, as 5 bases match. Material for sequencing was PBMCs. The nucleotide sequence is TGCAGTGCTAGTTGGAGGGATACGCAGTATTTT. This translates into CSASWRDTQYF.